This is a list of T cell receptor beta chains from one sample in a study of shared clonotypes between healthy human individuals. Only in-frame clones appear in the TCRdb table, and some are missing; sequencing was by immunoSEQ multiplex PCR. The sample has 650,000 to 800,000 clones; around 92% are singletons. Input material: naive CD8+ T cells sorted from blood. The source is a man aged 25-45 years in good health. Both conserved end residues are part of each CDR3. D genes are given only for firm matches. Clone size, where shown, is once, few, many, or a class for clones that have expanded.

d_gene | v_gene | abundance | CDR3aa
TRBD1 | TRBV27 | once | CASSSGTVNYEQYF
TRBD1 | TRBV5-1 | . | CASSWRAGQGGTDTQYF
TRBD2 | TRBV9 | . | CASSVSGGISGSPADTQYF
TRBD2 | TRBV5-4 | . | CASSFGASGSYEQYF
TRBD1 | TRBV7-2 | few | CASSSGTGTYEQYF
. | TRBV6-4 | . | CASSVKTSTGRGEQFF
. | TRBV15 | . | CATSRYSQETQYF
. | TRBV27 | . | CASRASTDTQYF
. | TRBV27 | . | CASSFLASQYEQYF
. | TRBV4-3 | . | CASSHLGGDSRTDTQYF
. | TRBV29-1 | . | CSVEHGNTDTQYF
. | TRBV27 | . | CASSLIGTAYEQYF
TRBD2 | TRBV4-3 | . | CASSQGTRGSSYEQYF
. | TRBV14 | . | CASSQDGVREQFF
. | TRBV11-2 | . | CASSLGLASTGEQFF
TRBD1 | TRBV7-9 | . | CASSYQGAQETQYF
TRBD2 | TRBV5-6 | once | CASSLAREGESEQFF
TRBD1 | TRBV2 | . | CASSEGTGWGTEAFF
. | TRBV9 | . | CASSVASGAANTEAFF